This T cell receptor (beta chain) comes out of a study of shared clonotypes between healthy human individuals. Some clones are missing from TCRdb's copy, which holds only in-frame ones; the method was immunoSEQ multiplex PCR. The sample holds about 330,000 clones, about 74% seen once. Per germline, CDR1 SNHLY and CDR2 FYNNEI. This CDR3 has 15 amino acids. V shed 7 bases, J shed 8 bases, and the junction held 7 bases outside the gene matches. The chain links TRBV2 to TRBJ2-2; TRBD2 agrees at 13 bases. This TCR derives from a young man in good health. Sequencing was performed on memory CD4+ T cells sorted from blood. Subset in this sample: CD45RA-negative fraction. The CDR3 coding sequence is TGTGCCAGCACCCGACTAGCGGGAGGCGGGGGGGAGCTGTTTTTT. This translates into CASTRLAGGGGELFF.